This T cell receptor (beta chain) was recovered during a study of response to subunit inactivated influenza vaccine. Overall study findings and caveats: Only a handful of new T cells, the authors suggested, are recruited with each seasonal influenza vaccination.

As for this clonotype: Its target is not known. A much larger clone is a single base away; this may be a read error.

TCRdb re-called the RT-PCR reads through MiXCR, storing one row per CDR3 protein. Of some 640,000 distinct CDR3 sequences in the sample, around 14% were seen once. Germline CDR1 and CDR2: DFQATT and SNEGSKA (reference sequence). CDR3 length: 12 residues. This specimen was PBMCs from blood, taken around 15 days before vaccination. The sequence was obtained from a man over 45 who received an inactivated influenza vaccine. The genes are TRBV20-1 and TRBJ2-7, with unresolved D. The DNA of the CDR3 is TGCACTGCTAGTGAAATGAGCTACGAGCAGTACTTC. This encodes CTASEMSYEQYF.